This T cell receptor beta chain is from a study of cytomegalovirus exposure and HLA in healthy donors. Germline trimming cut 6 bases from V and 7 bases from J; bases unmatched to any gene: 23. The V gene's germline CDR1 is MNHEY and CDR2 SMNVEV (reference sequence). The CDR3 has 19 residues. Assay: immunoSEQ multiplex PCR; the TCRdb copy retains only in-frame clones and omits some. This table has about 160,000 clones, more than 75% appearing once. The rearrangement links TRBV27 to TRBJ2-1; 8 positions match TRBD2. The receptor comes from a man aged 18-30 years in good health and CMV-seronegative. Input material: PBMCs. Here the CDR3 reads CASRLFYSSWREDRNEQFF. CDR3 sequence (DNA): TGTGCCAGCAGGCTTTTTTATAGTTCATGGCGGGAGGATCGGAATGAGCAGTTCTTC.